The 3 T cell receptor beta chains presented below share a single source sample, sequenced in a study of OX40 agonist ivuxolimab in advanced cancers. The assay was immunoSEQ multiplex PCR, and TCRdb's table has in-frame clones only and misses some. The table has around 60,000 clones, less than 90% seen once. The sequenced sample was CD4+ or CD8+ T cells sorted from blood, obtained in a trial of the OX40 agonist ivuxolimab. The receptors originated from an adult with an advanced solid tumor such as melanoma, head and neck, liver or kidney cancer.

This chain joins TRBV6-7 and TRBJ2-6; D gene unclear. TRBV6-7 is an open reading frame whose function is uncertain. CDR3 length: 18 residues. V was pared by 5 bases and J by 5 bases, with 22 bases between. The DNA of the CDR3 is TGTGCCAGCAGTCTTGCGTCGCGTATTCAAAGTCGGGCCAACGTCCTGACTTTC. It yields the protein CASSLASRIQSRANVLTF.

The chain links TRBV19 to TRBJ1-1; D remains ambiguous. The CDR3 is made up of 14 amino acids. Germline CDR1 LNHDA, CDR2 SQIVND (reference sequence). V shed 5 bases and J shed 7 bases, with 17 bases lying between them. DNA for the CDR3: TGTGCCAGTAGTCTCCCGATTTTAGGGCATGAAGCTTTCTTT. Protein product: CASSLPILGHEAFF.

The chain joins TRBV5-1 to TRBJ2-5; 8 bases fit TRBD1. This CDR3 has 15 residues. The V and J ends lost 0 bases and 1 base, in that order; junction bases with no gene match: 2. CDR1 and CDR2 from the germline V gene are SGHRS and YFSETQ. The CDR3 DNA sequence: TGCGCCAGCAGCTTGGAGGGGACAGGCCAAGAGACCCAGTACTTC. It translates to CASSLEGTGQETQYF.